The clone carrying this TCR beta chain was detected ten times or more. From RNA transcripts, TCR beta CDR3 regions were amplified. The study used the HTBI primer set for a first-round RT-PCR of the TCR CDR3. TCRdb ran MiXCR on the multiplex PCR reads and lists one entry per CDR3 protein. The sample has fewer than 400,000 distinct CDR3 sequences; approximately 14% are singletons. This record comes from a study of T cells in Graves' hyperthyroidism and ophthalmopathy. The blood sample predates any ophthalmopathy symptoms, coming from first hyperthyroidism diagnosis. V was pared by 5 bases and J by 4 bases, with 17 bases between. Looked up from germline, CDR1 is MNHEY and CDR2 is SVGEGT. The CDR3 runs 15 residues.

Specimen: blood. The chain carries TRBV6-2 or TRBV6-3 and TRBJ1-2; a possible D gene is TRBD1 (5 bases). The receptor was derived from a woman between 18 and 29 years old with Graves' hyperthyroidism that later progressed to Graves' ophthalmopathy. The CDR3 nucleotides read TGTGCCAGCAGTCCTTTTTGGAGGGGAAGCTATGGCTACACCTTC. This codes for CASSPFWRGSYGYTF.